One and the same sample provided the 5 T cell receptor beta chains below, sequenced in a study of T cells in localized non-small cell lung cancer. Here immunoSEQ multiplex PCR was the method, and the copy in TCRdb shows in-frame clones only, minus some. The repertoire holds more than 45,000 clones, 70% to 90% seen once, with roughly 2.5% in the top ten. The starting material was PBMCs, obtained before any cancer treatment. The source of these receptors is a man aged 40-75 years with stage II lung adenocarcinoma.

The chain uses TRBV5-8 and TRBJ2-2; TRBD1 or TRBD2 may be the D gene (6 bases each). Looked up from germline, CDR1 is SGHTS and CDR2 is YDEGEE. This CDR3 contains 18 residues. The V end was cut by 0 bases, the J end by 0 bases, with 15 bases between. CDR3: CASSLGRGDFANTGELFF. DNA for the CDR3: TGTGCCAGCAGCTTGGGTAGGGGGGACTTCGCGAACACCGGGGAGCTGTTTTTT. Drawing the rest from reference TRBV5-8 and TRBJ2-2, the complete variable domain is EAGVTQSPTHLIKTRGQQATLRCSPISGHTSVYWYQQALGLGLQFLLWYDEGEERNRGNFPPRFSGRQFPNYSSELNVNALELEDSALYLCASSLGRGDFANTGELFFGEGSRLTVL.

This clone has just one count. The gene calls are TRBV5-5 and TRBJ2-7, with 7 bases lining up with TRBD2. V lost 3 bases and J lost 5; bases outside the gene matches: 11. CDR3 size: 15 residues. Germline V gene sequence: CDR1 SGHKS, CDR2 YYEKEE (reference sequence). The CDR3 nucleotides read TGTGCCAGCAGCTCTAAATGGGGAGGGTTAGACGAGCAGTACGTC. Amino acid sequence: CASSSKWGGLDEQYV.

The genes are TRBV9 and TRBJ2-1; 10 nucleotides agree with TRBD2. CDR1 is SGDLS, CDR2 YYNGEE, per germline. The CDR3 has 15 residues. After removal of 3 bases from V and 5 bases from J, the junction contained 5 bases not matched to a gene. CDR3 coding DNA: TGTGCCAGCAGCGGATCCGGGACTAGCGACAATGAGCAGTTCTTC. It specifies CASSGSGTSDNEQFF.

The CDR3 nucleotides are TGTGCCAGCAGCTTAACGTACGGGGCAAATGAGCAGTTCTTC. This gives the protein CASSLTYGANEQFF. The chain recombines TRBV11-2 with TRBJ2-1; D tentatively reads TRBD1 or TRBD2 (5 bases each). Trimming pared 2 bases from V and 7 bases from J, leaving 12 bases between. This CDR3 is built from 14 residues. CDR1 SGHAT and CDR2 FQNNGV come from the germline V gene.

The genes are TRBV7-8 and TRBJ2-1; 11 bases agree with TRBD2. The CDR3 runs to 16 residues. V trimming: 4 bases; J trimming: 4 bases; junction bases outside the gene matches: 6. Germline CDR1 reads SGHVS; CDR2 reads FQNEAQ. The CDR3 DNA is TGTGCCAGCAGCTCTTTAGCGGGGGGGCCGTACAATGAGCAGTTCTTC. This sequence encodes CASSSLAGGPYNEQFF.